This T cell receptor (beta chain) was identified during a study of T cells in Graves' hyperthyroidism and ophthalmopathy. Germline CDR1 and CDR2: MNHNS and SASEGT. The CDR3 spans 16 residues. This clonotype showed up many times. One end of the junction varies from germline; a read error may be responsible. Amplification yielded TCR beta CDR3 regions, with RNA transcripts as the source. First-round RT-PCR with HTBI primers amplified the TCR CDR3 region. In TCRdb, the multiplex PCR reads were re-called with MiXCR into one record per CDR3 protein. The sample yields some 340,000 distinct CDR3 sequences, roughly an eighth seen once.

The sequenced material came from blood. The clonotype comes from a woman in her thirties or forties with Graves' ophthalmopathy. The chain combines TRBV6-1 with TRBJ2-5; no definite D call. CDR3 sequence (DNA): TGTGCCAGCAGCCCTCCCTCGGTAGTCCGTATGGAGACCCAGTATTTC. This encodes CASSPPSVVRMETQYF.